This T cell receptor (beta chain) is from a study of shared clonotypes between healthy human individuals. To note about this clone: The antigen remains unidentified.

CD8 cells regarded as naive lacked CD45RO, were positively chosen for CCR7, and omitted terminally differentiated effector memory CD45RA+ cells. Healthy and HIV-negative, the adult donors had no recent acute infections or vaccinations. V trimming: 6 bases; J trimming: 3 bases; junction bases outside the gene matches: 6. Per the germline V gene, CDR1 is SQVTM and CDR2 is ANQGSEA. The CDR3 is 13 amino acids. Overall study findings and caveats: The study sampled only blood, and tissue repertoires likely differ. The study generally estimated greater richness for naive than memory subsets.

The assay used deep level. Profiled with immunoSEQ multiplex PCR; TCRdb holds only in-frame clones, not every one. The sample records about 2.2 million clones, 90% to 95% being singletons. This TCR was sampled from a man aged 18 to 30 in good health. Some clones in this sample may be carry-over from other donors' samples. The specimen sequenced was naive CD8+ T cells from PBMCs. The chain employs TRBV29-1 and TRBJ2-5, with 8 bases fitting TRBD1. For the CDR3, the DNA is TGCAGCGTAAACCAGGGGGCCGAAGAGACCCAGTACTTC. Protein sequence: CSVNQGAEETQYF.